Each of the 12 T cell receptor beta chains below was sequenced from the same sample in a study of blood T cell repertoires in COVID-19. The method was immunoSEQ multiplex PCR; TCRdb's version includes in-frame clones alone and lacks a portion of them. Of about 76,000 clones detected, around nine tenths appear once; the ten largest clones hold approximately 5.3%. Specimen: peripheral blood. These receptors came from a human donor in a cohort sampled during active COVID-19.

This chain connects TRBV7-9 to TRBJ2-7; 7 bases map to TRBD2. CDR1 is SEHNR and CDR2 is FQNEAQ in the germline V gene (reference sequence). The CDR3 runs 14 residues. Trimming removed 5 bases from V and 3 bases from J; junction bases left unmatched: 7. Written as DNA, the CDR3 is TGTGCCAGCAGCCCCGATGGGGGGGGCTACGAGCAGTACTTC. This sequence encodes CASSPDGGGYEQYF. The full variable domain, with the rest looked up from reference TRBV7-9 and TRBJ2-7, is DTGVSQNPRHKITKRGQNVTFRCDPISEHNRLYWYRQTLGQGPEFLTYFQNEAQLEKSRLLSDRFSAERPKGSFSTLEIQRTEQGDSAMYLCASSPDGGGYEQYFGPGTRLTVT.

The gene calls are TRBV6-2 or TRBV6-3 and TRBJ1-5, with 11 bases that match TRBD1. The trim removed 6 bases at V and 1 base at J, leaving 14 bases unmatched. The CDR3 contains 19 residues. Germline values: CDR1 MNHEY, CDR2 SVGEGT. CDR3 region: CASSQRTGGNKGSNQPQHF. The CDR3 region has the DNA TGTGCCAGCAGCCAGAGGACAGGGGGCAACAAGGGGAGCAATCAGCCCCAGCATTTT.

This clone has just one count. The chain uses TRBV11-2 and TRBJ2-1; a weak D match, TRBD1 (5 bases). Germline CDR1 is SGHAT and CDR2 is FQNNGV. Trimming removed 1 base at V and 5 bases at J, with 6 bases between. This CDR3 contains 13 residues. CDR3: CASSLGQNNEQFF. The CDR3 region has the DNA TGTGCCAGCAGCTTAGGACAGAACAATGAGCAGTTCTTC.

This rearrangement joins TRBV19 to TRBJ1-2; D is possibly TRBD1 (5 bases). V lost 3 bases and J 3 bases, leaving 11 bases between the germline ends. The CDR3 is 14 residues long. Germline V lookup: CDR1 LNHDA, CDR2 SQIVND (reference sequence). This chain's CDR3 is CASSMTQGDYGYTF. CDR3 sequence (DNA): TGTGCCAGTAGTATGACCCAGGGTGACTATGGCTACACCTTC.

V gene TRBV3-1 (or the pseudogene TRBV3-2) combines with J gene TRBJ2-5, with D tentatively TRBD2 (6 bases). The CDR3 has 15 residues. V lost 3 bases to trimming and J lost 2 bases, with 13 bases between them. Germline CDR1 and CDR2: LGHDT and YNNKEL (reference sequence). Here the CDR3 reads CASSHSGLSQETQYF. In DNA form, the CDR3 reads TGTGCCAGCAGCCACTCGGGACTGTCACAAGAGACCCAGTACTTC.

This chain connects TRBV2 to TRBJ1-1; 8 nucleotides align to TRBD1. After removal of 6 bases from V and 5 bases from J, the junction contained 8 bases not matched to a gene. CDR1 and CDR2 from the germline V gene are SNHLY and FYNNEI. CDR3 length: 14 amino acids. CDR3 amino acids: CASRKAGGRTEAFF. The CDR3 nucleotides are TGTGCCAGCAGGAAAGCAGGGGGCAGAACTGAAGCTTTCTTT.

This rearrangement joins TRBV2 to TRBJ1-2; 9 bases agree with TRBD1. Germline V gives CDR1 SNHLY, CDR2 FYNNEI. There are 13 residues in the CDR3. V lost 4 bases to trimming and J lost 7 bases; unmatched junction nucleotides: 4. CDR3 region: CASSGTGESGYTF. In DNA form, the CDR3 reads TGTGCCAGCAGTGGGACAGGGGAATCTGGCTACACCTTC.

The V call is TRBV19, the J call TRBJ2-7; perhaps TRBD1 as D (6 bases). Germline V CDR1 and CDR2: LNHDA, SQIVND (reference sequence). The CDR3 loop spans 13 amino acids. V was pared by 4 bases and J by 7 bases, with 14 bases between. The CDR3 spells CASSKAWGREQYF. The CDR3 nucleotides read TGTGCCAGTAGTAAGGCCTGGGGGCGGGAGCAGTACTTC.

The chain links TRBV15 to TRBJ2-1; D perhaps matches TRBD1 (6 bases). Germline V CDR1 and CDR2: LNHNV, YYDKDF (reference sequence). Deletions cut 1 base from V and 3 bases from J, with 10 bases between. The CDR3 consists of 15 residues. In DNA, the CDR3 is TGTGCCACCAGCAGAGTGAAAGGGGGCTACAATGAGCAGTTCTTC. This encodes CATSRVKGGYNEQFF.

The chain carries TRBV7-2 and TRBJ1-1, with a tentative D call TRBD1 (5 bases). The V end lost 1 base, the J end lost 3 bases, and 9 bases lay between the germline ends. The CDR3 spans 14 residues. Germline CDR1 SGHTA, CDR2 FQGNSA. DNA for the CDR3: TGTGCCAGCAGCTTAGTTCTCAGGGACACTGAAGCTTTCTTT. Translated: CASSLVLRDTEAFF.

This chain links TRBV27 with TRBJ1-6; TRBD1 matches at 7 bases. The junction had 3 bases not matched to a gene; V was cut back by 2 bases and J by 8 bases. The CDR3 extends over 14 amino acids. Looked up from germline, CDR1 is MNHEY and CDR2 is SMNVEV (reference sequence). The CDR3 DNA follows: TGTGCCAGCAGTTTAACAGGGGTGGATTCACCCCTCCACTTT. It specifies CASSLTGVDSPLHF.

This chain connects TRBV19 to TRBJ1-4; weak D call: TRBD1 (5 bases). The CDR3 loop spans 13 amino acids. Germline V CDR1 and CDR2: LNHDA, SQIVND (reference sequence). V lost 10 bases and J lost 7, with 16 bases in between. The chain's CDR3 is CATGGGFSEKLFF. The CDR3 bases are TGTGCCACCGGGGGGGGTTTCAGTGAAAAACTGTTTTTT. The full variable domain, its missing parts supplied by reference TRBV19 and TRBJ1-4, is DGGITQSPKYLFRKEGQNVTLSCEQNLNHDAMYWYRQDPGQGLRLIYYSQIVNDFQKGDIAEGYSVSREKKESFPLTVTSAQKNPTAFYLCATGGGFSEKLFFGSGTQLSVL.